These 15 T cell receptor beta chains came from one sample sequenced in a study of shared clonotypes between healthy human individuals. CD45RO negativity and positive selection for CCR7 defined naive CD8 cells, a population that excluded terminally differentiated effector memory CD45RA+ cells. Sequencing used immunoSEQ multiplex PCR; TCRdb keeps in-frame clones, though not all of them. There are about 2.1 million clones in the sample; 93% occur only once, and 1.5% to 2% lies in the top ten. Sequencing was done on a sample of naive CD8+ T cells from PBMCs. The receptors originated from a man aged 18 to 35 in good health. Some clones in this sample may be carry-over from other donors' samples.

The chain links TRBV4-1 to TRBJ2-1; tentatively, D is TRBD2 (6 bases). V lost 4 bases and J 4 bases, leaving 14 bases between the germline ends. This CDR3 has 15 residues. Germline CDR1 is MGHRA and CDR2 is YSYEKL. CDR3 residues: CASSLGGSLYNEQFF. The CDR3 nucleotides read TGCGCCAGCAGCCTCGGGGGAAGCCTTTACAATGAGCAGTTCTTC.

The chain carries TRBV7-3 and TRBJ2-1, with 12 bases that match TRBD2. After removal of 5 bases from V and 9 bases from J, the junction contained 8 bases not matched to a gene. The CDR3 consists of 15 residues. Germline V lookup: CDR1 SGHTA, CDR2 FQGTGA. CDR3 coding DNA: TGTGCCAGCAGCACTCGACTAGCGGGAGAGGGTGAGCAGTTCTTC. It codes for CASSTRLAGEGEQFF.

The table lists this clone with a count of one. The chain recombines TRBV28 with TRBJ2-3; a weak D match, TRBD1 (6 bases). This CDR3 spans 15 amino acids. The V gene lost 5 bases and the J gene lost 4 bases, with 16 bases spanning the gap. Germline values: CDR1 MDHEN, CDR2 SYDVKM. In DNA, the CDR3 is TGTGCCAGCAGTGGGGGCGGCGGGTCCGCAGATACGCAGTATTTT. Translation: CASSGGGGSADTQYF.

This clone was seen more than once but under ten times. The chain has TRBV4-3 and TRBJ1-1; D gene ambiguous. Germline loops: CDR1 LGHNA, CDR2 YSLEER. Trimming left V 1 base short and J 8 bases short, with 8 bases between. CDR3 length equals 12 residues. CDR3 residues: CASSQGEGEAFF. In DNA, the CDR3 is TGCGCCAGCAGCCAAGGTGAGGGCGAAGCTTTCTTT.

The rearrangement joins TRBV28 to TRBJ2-3, with D possibly TRBD2 on 6 matching bases. The CDR3 sequence is 16 residues long. The V gene's germline CDR1 is MDHEN and CDR2 SYDVKM. The germline V and J ends were trimmed by 7 bases and 2 bases, with 19 bases remaining between them. The CDR3 bases are TGTGCCAGCAACCCCTGGCGGGAAACTTACACAGATACGCAGTATTTT. The encoded protein is CASNPWRETYTDTQYF.

The chain employs TRBV7-2 and TRBJ2-7; 14 bases map to TRBD2. CDR1 is SGHTA and CDR2 is FQGNSA in the germline V gene. The J segment lost 3 bases and the V segment lost 5 bases, leaving 12 bases of the junction unmatched. The CDR3 covers 18 residues. The CDR3 DNA reads as TGTGCCAGCAGCGCCGGGACTAGCGGGAGAGCCATTCACTACGAGCAGTACTTC. Its protein product is CASSAGTSGRAIHYEQYF. Filled out from reference TRBV7-2 and TRBJ2-7, the complete variable domain reads GAGVSQSPSNKVTEKGKDVELRCDPISGHTALYWYRQSLGQGLEFLIYFQGNSAPDKSGLPSDRFSAERTGGSVSTLTIQRTQQEDSAVYLCASSAGTSGRAIHYEQYFGPGTRLTVT.

For the CDR3, the DNA is TGCGCCAGCAGCCATTTTAGCGGGTTGACAGATACGCAGTATTTT. It encodes CASSHFSGLTDTQYF. The chain has TRBV4-1 and TRBJ2-3, with 7 bases that match TRBD2. This CDR3 has 15 residues. V trimming: 3 bases; J trimming: 3 bases; junction bases outside the gene matches: 6. The germline V gene has CDR1 MGHRA and CDR2 YSYEKL.

The genes are TRBV7-2 and TRBJ2-7; no reliable D call. The CDR3 spans 12 residues. From germline, CDR1 is SGHTA and CDR2 FQGNSA. Trimming pared 4 bases from V and 2 bases from J, leaving 6 bases between. The CDR3 sequence is CASSWTPYEQYF. The CDR3 nucleotides are TGTGCCAGCAGCTGGACCCCCTACGAGCAGTACTTC.

The chain links TRBV19 to TRBJ2-2; D may be TRBD1 (6 bases). This CDR3 has 13 residues. Germline loops: CDR1 LNHDA, CDR2 SQIVND (reference sequence). The V gene lost 11 bases and the J gene lost 2 bases, with 12 bases spanning the gap. CDR3 nucleotide sequence: TGTGCCGGAACGGACAGCAACACCGGGGAGCTGTTTTTT. It yields the protein CAGTDSNTGELFF.

The chain carries TRBV6-6 and TRBJ1-3; TRBD1 matches at 9 bases. V was clipped by 8 bases and J by 4 bases; unmatched bases: 9. This CDR3 has 15 residues. Per germline, CDR1 MNHNY and CDR2 SVGAGI (reference sequence). The CDR3 DNA reads as TGTGCCAGCGTGGGACAGGGACAGGCCGGAAACACCATATATTTT. Translation gives CASVGQGQAGNTIYF.

The V and J genes are TRBV2 and TRBJ1-5; perhaps TRBD1 as D (6 bases). Trimming removed 1 base at V and 5 bases at J, with 12 bases between. Looked up from germline, CDR1 is SNHLY and CDR2 is FYNNEI. This CDR3 comprises 15 residues. CDR3 DNA sequence: TGTGCCAGCAGTGAAGTCAGGGGCTTCGATCAGCCCCAGCATTTT. This gives the protein CASSEVRGFDQPQHF.

This chain links TRBV15 with TRBJ1-1, with D unresolved. CDR1 is LNHNV, CDR2 YYDKDF, per germline (reference sequence). V gave up 2 bases and J gave up 6 bases, with 10 bases separating them. The CDR3 is 13 residues long. CDR3 nucleotide sequence: TGTGCCACCAGCAGACCCGCGTCCGCTGAAGCTTTCTTT. Protein sequence: CATSRPASAEAFF.

The rearrangement joins TRBV6-5 to TRBJ1-2; 7 nucleotides align to TRBD1. The CDR3 covers 14 residues. Trimming removed 2 bases from V and 7 bases from J; junction bases left unmatched: 7. Per germline, CDR1 MNHEY and CDR2 SVGAGI. CDR3 DNA: TGTGCCAGCAGTTACACGCAGGGGGTAGGTGGCTACACCTTC. This translates into CASSYTQGVGGYTF.

This chain links TRBV11-3 with TRBJ1-1; TRBD1 matches 10 bases. The germline CDR1 and CDR2 sequences are SGHNT and YENEEA. The CDR3 sequence is 15 residues long. Germline trimming cut 4 bases from V and 0 bases from J; bases unmatched to any gene: 2. CDR3 nucleotides: TGTGCCAGCAGCTGGGACAGGGGATTGAACACTGAAGCTTTCTTT. Its translation: CASSWDRGLNTEAFF.

This chain joins TRBV5-8 and TRBJ2-3; D not resolved. This CDR3 contains 15 residues. V lost 3 bases, J lost 2 bases, and 13 bases lay in between. Germline assignment: CDR1 SGHTS and CDR2 YDEGEE. The DNA of the CDR3 is TGTGCCAGCAGCTGGGCAACCACTTCCACAGATACGCAGTATTTT. This sequence encodes CASSWATTSTDTQYF.